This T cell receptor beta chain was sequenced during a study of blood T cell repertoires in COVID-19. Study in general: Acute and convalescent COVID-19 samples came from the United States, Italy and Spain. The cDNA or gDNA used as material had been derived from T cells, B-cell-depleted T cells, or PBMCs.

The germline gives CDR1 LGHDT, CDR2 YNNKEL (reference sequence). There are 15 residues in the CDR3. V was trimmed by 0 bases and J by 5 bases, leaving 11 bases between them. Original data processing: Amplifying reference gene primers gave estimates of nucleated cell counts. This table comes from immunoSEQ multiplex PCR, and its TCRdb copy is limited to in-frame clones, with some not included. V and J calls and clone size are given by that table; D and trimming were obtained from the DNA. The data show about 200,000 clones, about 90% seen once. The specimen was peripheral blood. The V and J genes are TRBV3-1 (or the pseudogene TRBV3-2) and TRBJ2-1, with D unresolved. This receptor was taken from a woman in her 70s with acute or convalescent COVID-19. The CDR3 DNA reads TGTGCCAGCAGCCAAGAGGCGGTAGCTAACAATGAGCAGTTCTTC. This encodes CASSQEAVANNEQFF.